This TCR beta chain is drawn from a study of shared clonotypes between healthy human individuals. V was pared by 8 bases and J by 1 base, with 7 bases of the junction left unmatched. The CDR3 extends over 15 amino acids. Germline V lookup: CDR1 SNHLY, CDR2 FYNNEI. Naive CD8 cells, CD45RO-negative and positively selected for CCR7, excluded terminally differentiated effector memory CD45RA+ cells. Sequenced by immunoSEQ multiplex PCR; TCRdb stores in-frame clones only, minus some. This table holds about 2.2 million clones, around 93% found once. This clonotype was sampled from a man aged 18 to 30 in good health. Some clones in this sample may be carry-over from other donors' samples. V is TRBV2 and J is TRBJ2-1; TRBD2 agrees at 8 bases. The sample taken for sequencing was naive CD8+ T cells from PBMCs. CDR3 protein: CASHGLAGSYNEQFF. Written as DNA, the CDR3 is TGTGCCAGCCACGGACTAGCTGGGTCCTACAATGAGCAGTTCTTC. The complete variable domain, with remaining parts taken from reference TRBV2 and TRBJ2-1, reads EPEVTQTPSHQVTQMGQEVILRCVPISNHLYFYWYRQILGQKVEFLVSFYNNEISEKSEIFDDQFSVERPDGSNFTLKIRSTKLEDSAMYFCASHGLAGSYNEQFFGPGTRLTVL.